Following are 7 T cell receptor beta chains from one sample sequenced in a study of neurological immune-mediated disorders. In TCRdb, the 5' RACE reads were re-called with MiXCR into one record per CDR3 protein. The sample records some 50,000 distinct CDR3 sequences, under 30% being singletons. Sequenced: PBMCs. These receptors were obtained from a woman in her sixties or seventies in good health.

This clonotype was recorded many times. V gene TRBV5-1 combines with J gene TRBJ2-7; either TRBD1 or TRBD2 may fit D (5 bases each). CDR3 length: 13 residues. Germline CDR1 and CDR2: SGHRS and YFSETQ. With 4 bases removed from V and 2 bases from J, the gap between germline ends came to 10 bases. CDR3 sequence reads: CASSQGPAYEQYF. The CDR3, as DNA: TGCGCCAGCAGCCAGGGACCTGCCTACGAGCAGTACTTC. The whole variable domain, filled in from reference TRBV5-1 and TRBJ2-7, reads KAGVTQTPRYLIKTRGQQVTLSCSPISGHRSVSWYQQTPGQGLQFLFEYFSETQRNKGNFPGRFSGRQFSNSRSEMNVSTLELGDSALYLCASSQGPAYEQYFGPGTRLTVT.

In its sample, this clonotype was seen a few times. A clone one base away is much larger, so this may be a read error. V usage is TRBV7-2 and J usage is TRBJ2-1; D is perhaps TRBD2 (6 bases). V lost 4 bases and J 5 bases, leaving 15 bases between the germline ends. This CDR3 spans 15 amino acids. Per the germline V gene, CDR1 is SGHTA and CDR2 is FQGNSA. The CDR3 is CASSSSWRADNEQFF. The CDR3 DNA sequence: TGTGCCAGCAGCTCAAGCTGGAGGGCCGACAATGAGCAGTTCTTC.

With regard to this clonotype: At one end the junction does not follow the germline gene, possibly because of a read error. The gene calls are TRBV6-6 and TRBJ2-1; a possible D gene is TRBD1 (6 bases). The CDR3 spans 14 residues. CDR1 is MNHNY and CDR2 is SVGAGI in the germline V gene (reference sequence). CDR3 bases: TGTACCAGCCTTCACTGGCAGGGGTTGAATGAGCAGTTCTTC. This codes for CTSLHWQGLNEQFF.

The sample holds many counts of this clonotype. J is TRBJ2-7 and V is TRBV28, with D perhaps TRBD2 (5 bases). The V end lost 5 bases, the J end lost 5 bases, and 10 bases lay between the germline ends. The CDR3 runs to 12 residues. Germline V lookup: CDR1 MDHEN, CDR2 SYDVKM. The CDR3 DNA is TGTGCCAGCAGTCAGGCGGGCCACGAGCAGTACTTC. Translating it yields CASSQAGHEQYF.

This clonotype was seen repeatedly, ten times or more. The chain employs TRBV20-1 and TRBJ2-3; 8 positions agree with TRBD1. The CDR3 consists of 15 residues. Germline V lookup: CDR1 DFQATT, CDR2 SNEGSKA (reference sequence). V shed 3 bases and J 1 base; nucleotides not matched to a gene: 6. DNA of the CDR3: TGCAGTGCTAGGAAACAGGGGGACGGCACAGATACGCAGTATTTT. Protein: CSARKQGDGTDTQYF.

This clonotype has ten or more counts. The chain uses TRBV9 and TRBJ2-3; 7 bases fit TRBD1. Losses at the gene ends were 3 bases for V and 1 base for J; bases not matched to a gene: 2. The CDR3 covers 14 residues. Germline lookup yields CDR1 SGDLS and CDR2 YYNGEE. CDR3 in amino acids: CASSAGTGTDTQYF. CDR3 in DNA: TGTGCCAGCAGCGCAGGGACAGGCACAGATACGCAGTATTTT.

Ten or more counts support this clonotype. This chain links TRBV20-1 with TRBJ2-5; D not certain. V gave up 6 bases and J gave up 3 bases, with 8 bases separating them. The CDR3 is made up of 11 amino acids. The germline gives CDR1 DFQATT, CDR2 SNEGSKA (reference sequence). In DNA, the CDR3 is TGCAGTGCAGAGATCGAAGAGACCCAGTACTTC. Translating gives CSAEIEETQYF.